Listed below are T cell receptor beta chains from one sample, sequenced in a study of blood T cell repertoires in COVID-19. Only in-frame clones appear in the TCRdb table, and some are missing; sequencing was by immunoSEQ multiplex PCR. Altogether over 150,000 clones are present, approximately 90% being singletons, with the ten largest covering over 15%. Sequencing was done on a sample of peripheral blood. All receptors derive from a man between 50 and 59 years old with COVID-19, enrolled during active disease. CDR3s include the opening cysteine and the closing phenylalanine or tryptophan. D genes are given only for firm matches. Size values are once, few and many counts, or a class for expanded clones, and some rows have none.

d_call j_call v_call clone_size cdr3_length cdr3_aa cdr3_nt
TRBD1 TRBJ1-3 TRBV4-1 - 18 CASSQETGAWLAGNTIYF TGCGCCAGCAGCCAAGAGACAGGGGCTTGGTTGGCTGGAAACACCATATATTTT
TRBD1 TRBJ1-4 TRBV19 - 15 CASSIEGQGGQKLFF TGTGCCAGTAGTATAGAAGGACAGGGCGGACAAAAACTGTTTTTT
TRBD2 TRBJ2-5 TRBV11-1 - 16 CASSLSLAGVGETQYF TGTGCCAGCAGCTTATCCCTAGCGGGAGTTGGGGAGACCCAGTACTTC
- TRBJ2-2 TRBV5-1 once 13 CASSLGDTGELFF TGCGCCAGCAGCTTGGGAGACACCGGGGAGCTGTTTTTT
- TRBJ2-3 TRBV7-7 - 15 CASSPDREVTDTQYF TGTGCTAGCAGCCCAGACAGGGAGGTTACAGATACGCAGTATTTT
TRBD1 TRBJ1-1 TRBV19 - 15 CASSTQDRAGTEAFF TGTGCCAGTAGTACCCAAGACAGGGCCGGGACTGAAGCTTTCTTT
- TRBJ1-1 TRBV30 few 12 CAWSPRNTEAFF TGTGCCTGGAGCCCCAGGAACACTGAAGCTTTCTTT
- TRBJ1-2 TRBV27 - 13 CASSLSYSYGYTF TGTGCCAGCAGTTTAAGCTACAGCTATGGCTACACCTTC
- TRBJ2-1 TRBV27 - 13 CASSPDSWGEQFF TGTGCCAGCAGTCCGGACAGTTGGGGTGAGCAGTTCTTC
- TRBJ2-3 TRBV9 - 15 CASSALGQFTDTQYF TGTGCCAGCAGCGCCTTAGGACAGTTCACAGATACGCAGTATTTT
- TRBJ2-2 TRBV10-3 - 16 CAISESDGGSTGELFF TGTGCCATCAGTGAGTCGGATGGTGGGAGCACCGGGGAGCTGTTTTTT
- TRBJ1-5 TRBV10-3 - 14 CAISEDQGLQPQHF TGTGCCATCAGTGAGGATCAGGGCTTACAGCCCCAGCATTTT
TRBD2 TRBJ2-1 TRBV28 - 15 CASSFSGVAYNEQFF TGTGCCAGCAGCTTTAGCGGGGTTGCCTACAATGAGCAGTTCTTC
TRBD2 TRBJ2-1 TRBV5-1 - 15 CASSRLAGSYNEQFF TGCGCCAGCAGCCGACTAGCGGGCTCCTACAATGAGCAGTTCTTC
TRBD2 TRBJ2-3 TRBV9 - 15 CASSGLAGAPDTQYF TGTGCCAGCAGTGGACTAGCGGGAGCACCGGATACGCAGTATTTT
- TRBJ1-4 TRBV19 - 14 CASNTGLSNEKLFF TGTGCCAGCAACACGGGGTTATCTAATGAAAAACTGTTTTTT
- TRBJ2-5 TRBV6-5 - 14 CASTTGHIQETQYF TGTGCCAGCACGACAGGCCACATTCAAGAGACCCAGTACTTC
TRBD1 TRBJ2-1 TRBV19 - 14 CASTSDRGLNEQFF TGTGCCAGTACGTCGGACAGGGGGCTCAATGAGCAGTTCTTC
TRBD2 TRBJ2-1 TRBV6-2/TRBV6-3 few 15 CASSYPRGVSNEQFF TGTGCCAGCAGTTACCCCCGGGGGGTTAGTAATGAGCAGTTCTTC
TRBD1 TRBJ2-1 TRBV11-3 - 15 CASSPAAGGDNEQFF TGTGCCAGCAGCCCGGCGGCAGGGGGAGACAATGAGCAGTTCTTC
- TRBJ1-5 TRBV10-3 - 15 CAISESGLGDQPQHF TGTGCCATCAGTGAGTCGGGACTAGGAGATCAGCCCCAGCATTTT
- TRBJ1-6 TRBV27 - 21 CASSSGFVSRQGTSYNSPLHF TGTGCCAGCAGTTCGGGTTTTGTATCGCGGCAGGGGACCTCCTATAATTCACCCCTCCACTTT
TRBD1 TRBJ1-6 TRBV7-8 few 13 CASSRDRGSPLHF TGTGCCAGCAGCCGGGACAGAGGGTCACCCCTCCACTTT
- TRBJ1-5 TRBV28 few 12 CASSQTPQPQHF TGTGCCAGCAGTCAAACACCACAGCCCCAGCATTTT
TRBD2 TRBJ2-1 TRBV4-1 once 18 CASSQVTGGTSGYNEQFF TGCGCCAGCAGCCAAGTAACAGGGGGGACTAGCGGCTACAATGAGCAGTTCTTC
TRBD2 TRBJ2-3 TRBV15 once 19 CATSRDRLVAGARTDTQYF TGTGCCACCAGCAGAGATCGGTTGGTAGCGGGGGCCCGCACAGATACGCAGTATTTT
- TRBJ2-3 TRBV27 - 17 CASSNPRETIGTDTQYF TGTGCCAGCAGTAACCCGAGGGAGACTATTGGCACAGATACGCAGTATTTT
- TRBJ2-3 TRBV5-1 - 13 CASSLSFQDTQYF TGCGCCAGCAGCTTGTCCTTCCAGGATACGCAGTATTTT
TRBD1 TRBJ1-2 TRBV13 - 15 CASSLGQGVVYGYTF TGTGCCAGCAGCTTAGGACAGGGGGTCGTCTATGGCTACACCTTC
TRBD2 TRBJ2-3 TRBV18 - 15 CASSPSGRLPDTQYF TGTGCCAGCTCACCTAGCGGGAGATTGCCAGATACGCAGTATTTT
- TRBJ1-4 TRBV11-2 once 15 CASSLAPRGGEKLFF TGTGCCAGCAGCTTAGCCCCGCGGGGCGGTGAAAAACTGTTTTTT
- TRBJ1-1 TRBV5-8 - 14 CASSRGQLNTEAFF TGTGCCAGCAGCCGCGGACAGTTGAACACTGAAGCTTTCTTT
- TRBJ1-2 TRBV15 - 15 CATSRELGEGYGYTF TGTGCCACCAGCAGAGAGTTGGGGGAGGGATATGGCTACACCTTC
TRBD2 TRBJ2-1 TRBV4-3 - 16 CASSQETSGGYNEQFF TGCGCCAGCAGCCAAGAGACTAGCGGGGGGTACAATGAGCAGTTCTTC
- TRBJ2-3 TRBV2 - 13 CASLARSTDTQYF TGTGCCAGTTTAGCGAGAAGCACAGATACGCAGTATTTT
TRBD2 TRBJ2-1 TRBV5-4 once 17 CASSLVLSGVDYNEQFF TGTGCCAGCAGCTTGGTTCTTAGCGGGGTTGACTACAATGAGCAGTTCTTC
- TRBJ1-5 TRBV27 - 12 CASNRAGQPQHF TGTGCCAGCAACAGGGCAGGACAGCCCCAGCATTTT
- TRBJ1-3 TRBV5-5 - 18 CASSYRELSGASGNTIYF TGTGCCAGCAGCTACCGGGAACTCTCGGGAGCCTCTGGAAACACCATATATTTT
- TRBJ2-2 TRBV5-1 once 16 CASHRHTGEDTGELFF TGCGCCAGCCACCGACACACAGGGGAGGACACCGGGGAGCTGTTTTTT
TRBD2 TRBJ2-7 TRBV6-5 - 14 CASTQLAGGYEQYF TGTGCCAGCACCCAACTAGCGGGGGGGTACGAGCAGTACTTC
TRBD2 TRBJ2-5 TRBV7-6 - 17 CASSLVGTSGIGETQYF TGTGCCAGCAGCTTAGTAGGAACTAGCGGGATAGGAGAGACCCAGTACTTC
- TRBJ1-5 TRBV20-1 - 17 CSASRGAGAFSNQPQHF TGCAGTGCTAGTAGAGGGGCAGGGGCGTTTAGCAATCAGCCCCAGCATTTT
TRBD1 TRBJ1-2 TRBV14 - 15 CASSARTGGLYGYTF TGTGCCAGCAGCGCCCGGACAGGGGGATTGTATGGCTACACCTTC
TRBD1 TRBJ2-1 TRBV9 - 14 CASSTGQGANEQFF TGTGCCAGCAGCACGGGACAGGGGGCTAATGAGCAGTTCTTC
- TRBJ2-7 TRBV15 - 12 CATSRDEGEQYF TGTGCCACCAGCAGAGATGAGGGAGAGCAGTACTTC
TRBD1 TRBJ1-4 TRBV24-1 - 18 CATSDTTGGWATNEKLFF TGTGCCACCAGTGATACTACAGGGGGCTGGGCAACTAATGAAAAACTGTTTTTT
TRBD2 TRBJ2-2 TRBV6-6 - 16 CASSYSQREGFGELFF TGTGCCAGCAGTTACTCGCAGCGGGAGGGCTTCGGGGAGCTGTTTTTT
- TRBJ1-2 TRBV29-1 - 12 CSVASQGPGYTF TGCAGCGTTGCTTCACAGGGACCCGGCTACACCTTC
- TRBJ2-5 TRBV5-1 few 17 CASRHIGRGLVLETQYF TGCGCCAGCAGACATATAGGCAGGGGCCTGGTTTTGGAGACCCAGTACTTC
- TRBJ1-6 TRBV7-3 - 15 CASSLDSSYNSPLHF TGTGCCAGCAGCCTAGATAGCTCCTATAATTCACCCCTCCACTTT
TRBD1 TRBJ2-5 TRBV5-1 - 16 CASSSLAGTGTETQYF TGCGCCAGCAGCTCCCTCGCAGGGACAGGGACAGAGACCCAGTACTTC
- TRBJ2-7 TRBV3-1/TRBV3-2 - 12 CASSQEGGLLDF TGTGCCAGCAGCCAAGAGGGGGGACTTCTCGACTTC